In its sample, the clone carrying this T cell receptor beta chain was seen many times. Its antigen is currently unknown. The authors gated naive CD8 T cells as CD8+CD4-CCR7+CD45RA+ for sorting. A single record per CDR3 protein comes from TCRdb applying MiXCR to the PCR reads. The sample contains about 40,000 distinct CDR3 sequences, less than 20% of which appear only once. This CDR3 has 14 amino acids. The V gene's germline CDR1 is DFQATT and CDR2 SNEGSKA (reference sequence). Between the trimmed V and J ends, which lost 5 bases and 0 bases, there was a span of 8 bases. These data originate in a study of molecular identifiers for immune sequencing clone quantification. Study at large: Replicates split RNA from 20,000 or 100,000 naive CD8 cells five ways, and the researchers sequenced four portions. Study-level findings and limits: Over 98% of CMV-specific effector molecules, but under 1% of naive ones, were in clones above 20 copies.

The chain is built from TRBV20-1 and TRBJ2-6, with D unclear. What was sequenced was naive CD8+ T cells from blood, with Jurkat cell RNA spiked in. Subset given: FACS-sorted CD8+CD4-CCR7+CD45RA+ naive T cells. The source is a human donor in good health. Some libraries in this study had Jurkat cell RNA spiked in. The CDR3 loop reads CSAADFSGANVLTF. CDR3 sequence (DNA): TGCAGTGCTGCCGATTTCTCTGGGGCCAACGTCCTGACTTTC.